The 25 T cell receptor delta chains given below trace back to one sample, sequenced in a study of gamma delta lymphoproliferative disorders and STAT genes. Sequencing used genomic DNA taken from PBMCs of patients and controls. TCRdb re-called the multiplex PCR reads through CATT. The table records 650 to 850 delta-chain clones, 1.5% of them present only once. Specimen: blood. The receptors were sampled from a human donor in good health.

Details on this clone: Since a far larger clone is one base different, this is likely a read error. The sample has other DNA sequences that encode this CDR3 too. The chain combines TRAV14/DV4 with TRDJ1; 7 bases are a match to TRDD3. There are 14 residues in the CDR3. Germline V gene lookup returns CDR1 TSDPSYG and CDR2 QGSYDQQN (reference sequence). The CDR3 DNA sequence: TGTGCAATGAGAACTACCGATACTGGGGAGAAACTCATCTTC. Translation: CAMRTTDTGEKLIF.

In regard to this clone: TCRdb has a much larger clone's protein, which differs at residue 17 from the translation of this DNA, likely because of a read error; what is shown is the protein translated from the DNA. This sequence joins TRDV1 and TRDJ1, with TRDD3 identical over 10 bases. With 0 bases clipped from V and 8 bases from J, the junction kept 27 bases outside the gene matches. The CDR3 length is 22 residues. In germline, CDR1 is TSWWSYY, CDR2 QGS. Here the CDR3 DNA reads TGTGCTCTTGGGGAACTATTCCCCCTACTTCCTATTGCCGTCTGGGGGATAGAAAAACTCATCTTT. This sequence encodes CALGELFPLLPIAVWGIEKLIF.

Notes on this clone: Given a far larger clone just one base away, this is likely a sequencing read error. This sample also contains other DNA sequences that code for the same CDR3. V is TRDV1 and J is TRDJ1, with D perhaps TRDD2 (8 bases). CDR3 length equals 22 residues. V was shortened by 2 bases and J by 10 bases, with 41 bases between the two germline ends. From germline, CDR1 is TSWWSYY and CDR2 QGS. The CDR3: CALGEAFFLLVGYSGPTRGLIF. The CDR3 coding sequence is TGTGCTCTTGGGGAAGCCTTCTTCCTACTCGTGGGATACTCGGGGCCCACTAGGGGACTCATCTTT.

On this clone itself: The TCRdb protein, from a much larger clone, departs from this DNA's translation at residue 5, likely by read error; the protein shown derives from the DNA. The V call is TRDV3, the J call TRDJ1; 9 nucleotides align to TRDD3. J was trimmed by 11 bases and V by 5 bases; bases with no gene match: 12. Germline assignment: CDR1 TVYSNPD and CDR2 GDNSRS (reference sequence). The CDR3 consists of 12 residues. The CDR3 bases are TGTGCCCCTCGTGCTGGGGGATTAAAGCTCATCTTT. Its translation: CAPRAGGLKLIF.

This clone was picked up a small number of times. The protein TCRdb lists belongs to a much larger clone and differs from this DNA's translation at residue 13, which points to a read error; the protein shown is made from the DNA. The chain employs TRDV2 and TRDJ1; D is ambiguous. There are 19 residues in the CDR3. Germline V gene data show CDR1 as GEAIGNYY and CDR2 as EKD. Trimming removed 0 bases at V and 4 bases at J, with 26 bases between. CDR3 loop: CACDTVGADQRVIGDKLIF. The CDR3 DNA is TGTGCCTGTGACACCGTCGGGGCAGACCAACGGGTTATTGGCGATAAACTCATCTTT.

This clone was seen a handful of times. The likely explanation is a read error, given a far larger clone one base away. Other DNA sequences of this sample code for an identical CDR3. This chain uses TRDV1 with TRDJ1, with unresolved D. The CDR3 is 14 residues long. V was cut by 2 bases and J by 8 bases, with 15 bases left in between. The germline gives CDR1 TSWWSYY, CDR2 QGS. The CDR3, as DNA: TGTGCTCTTGGGGAAGGGTACGGCCCTTTCAAACTCATCTTT. Translating gives CALGEGYGPFKLIF.

This clone was found a few times. The mismatch at residue 17 between this DNA's translation and the TCRdb protein of a much larger clone likely reflects a read error; the protein shown is translated from the DNA. The chain links TRDV1 to TRDJ1; D is possibly TRDD2 (8 bases). The V gene's germline CDR1 is TSWWSYY and CDR2 QGS. Trimming cost V 2 bases and J 10 bases, with 41 bases left between them. This CDR3 contains 22 residues. The CDR3, as DNA: TGTGCTCTTGGGGAAGCTTTCTTCCTACTCGTGGGATACTCGGGGCCCGCTAGGGGACTCATCTTT. Its translation is CALGEAFFLLVGYSGPARGLIF.

Note on this clone: TCRdb's protein for this DNA is that of a much larger clone and differs from the translation at residue 4, likely a read error; the protein shown is the DNA translation. The chain is built from TRDV1 and TRDJ1, with 11 bases identical to TRDD3. The CDR3 length is 26 residues. Looked up from germline, CDR1 is TSWWSYY and CDR2 is QGS. CDR3 in amino acids: CALEELALPDYRPLHLLGDKRDKLIF. In DNA, the CDR3 is TGTGCTCTTGAGGAACTAGCTCTTCCTGACTACCGACCCTTACACCTACTGGGGGATAAAAGGGATAAACTCATCTTT.

A J gene of TRDJ1 was called, though the V gene was not; the listed D gene, TRDD3, was not tested against the DNA. This CDR3 is 21 amino acids long. In DNA, the CDR3 is TGTGCCTGTGACACCGTGGGGCCTTCCTCTGGGGGATACGCCATAGTCGATAAACTCATCTTT. It codes for CACDTVGPSSGGYAIVDKLIF.

This clone was detected only a few times. TCRdb lists the protein of a much larger clone for this DNA, which differs at residue 23, so this is likely a read error; the protein given here is translated from the DNA itself. The rearrangement links TRDV1 to TRDJ1, with 11 bases fitting TRDD3. CDR1 is TSWWSYY and CDR2 is QGS in the germline V gene. The length of the CDR3 is 26 residues. CDR3 residues: CALGELALPDYRPLHLLGDKRDRLIF. In nucleotides, the CDR3 is TGTGCTCTTGGGGAACTAGCTCTTCCTGACTACCGACCCTTACACCTACTGGGGGATAAAAGGGATAGACTCATCTTT.

This clone was picked up a small number of times. This sequence joins TRAV38-2/DV8 and TRDJ1; weak D call: TRDD3 (7 bases). With 2 bases removed from V and 0 bases from J, the gap between germline ends came to 26 bases. CDR3 size: 20 residues. CDR1 is TSESDYY and CDR2 is QEAYKQQN in the germline V gene. In nucleotides, the CDR3 is TGTGCTTATAGGAGGGCTCCTCCTACCGAACTGGGGATCAACACCGATAAACTCATCTTT. It codes for CAYRRAPPTELGINTDKLIF.

Worth noting for this clone: The protein recorded in TCRdb matches a much larger clone and deviates from this DNA's translation at residue 6, suggesting a read error; the protein here is obtained by translating the DNA. The sample has other DNA sequences that encode this CDR3 too. This chain connects TRDV2 to TRDJ1, with TRDD3 matching 9 bases. This CDR3 is built from 21 residues. CDR1 and CDR2 from the germline V gene are GEAIGNYY and EKD. Trimming at V came to 0 bases and at J to 1 base, leaving 20 bases not matched to a gene. CDR3 sequence reads: CACDTIGKTGGLGESTDKLIF. Here the CDR3 DNA reads TGTGCCTGTGACACCATAGGGAAAACTGGGGGACTTGGGGAGTCCACCGATAAACTCATCTTT.

On this clone itself: Since a far larger clone is one base different, this is likely a read error. At the DNA level, this CDR3 is encoded by other sequences in the same sample as well. J is TRDJ1 and V is TRDV1, with D possibly matching TRDD3 (5 bases). V lost 2 bases, J lost 8 bases, and 15 bases lay in between. Germline V lookup: CDR1 TSWWSYY, CDR2 QGS. CDR3 length: 14 amino acids. CDR3 sequence: CALGEGYGPFKLIF. Written as DNA, the CDR3 is TGTGCTCTTGGGGAAGGATATGGCCCTTTCAAACTCATCTTT.

In its sample, this clone was seen a few times. This DNA's translation and the protein TCRdb lists, from a much larger clone, do not match at residue 6, likely due to a read error; the protein shown is translated from the DNA. V usage is TRDV1 and J usage is TRDJ1, with TRDD3 matching over 9 bases. The CDR3 consists of 22 residues. Germline V CDR1 and CDR2: TSWWSYY, QGS. V was clipped by 1 base and J by 8 bases; unmatched bases: 29. CDR3 nucleotide sequence: TGTGCTCTTGGGGAACCATTCCCCCTACTTCCTATTGCCGTCTGGGGGATGGAAAAACTCATCTTT. Protein: CALGEPFPLLPIAVWGMEKLIF.

There are a few counts of this clone. The protein held in TCRdb is that of a much larger clone and does not match this DNA's translation at residue 7, likely because of a read error; the protein shown is translated from the DNA. The chain uses TRDV1 and TRDJ1, with TRDD3 identical over 11 bases. The junction had 35 bases not matched to a gene; V was cut back by 0 bases and J by 5 bases. The CDR3 covers 26 residues. Germline V CDR1 and CDR2: TSWWSYY, QGS. The chain's CDR3 is CALGELTLPDYRPLHLLGDKRDKLIF. The CDR3 coding sequence is TGTGCTCTTGGGGAACTAACTCTTCCTGACTACCGACCCTTACACCTACTGGGGGATAAAAGGGATAAACTCATCTTT.

A word on this clone: TCRdb's entry gives the protein of a much larger clone, which mismatches this DNA's translation at residue 13, likely from a read error; the protein reported here is translated from the DNA. The V and J genes are TRDV1 and TRDJ1; 9 bases fit TRDD3. CDR1 is TSWWSYY, CDR2 QGS, per germline. V trimming: 0 bases; J trimming: 8 bases; junction bases outside the gene matches: 28. The CDR3 is 22 residues long. CDR3 nucleotide sequence: TGTGCTCTTGGGGAACTATTCCCCCTACTTCCTATTGTCGTCTGGGGGATGGAAAAACTCATCTTT. Translation gives CALGELFPLLPIVVWGMEKLIF.

This clone has just a few counts. The protein held in TCRdb is that of a much larger clone and does not match this DNA's translation at residue 13, likely because of a read error; the protein shown is translated from the DNA. This sequence joins TRDV2 and TRDJ1, with no clear D. The germline V gene encodes CDR1 GEAIGNYY and CDR2 EKD. CDR3 size: 14 residues. CDR3 in DNA: TGTGCCTGTGACCCTTTGAGGGACACCGATAAACTCACCTTT. Residues: CACDPLRDTDKLTF.

This clone appeared a few times. For this DNA, TCRdb reports the protein of a much larger clone, which diverges at residue 5, most likely from a read error; the protein presented here is translated directly from the DNA. V is TRDV1 and J is TRDJ1, with 10 positions matching TRDD3. Trimming took 5 bases from V and 1 from J; bases not matched to a gene: 28. Germline CDR1 reads TSWWSYY; CDR2 reads QGS. The length of the CDR3 is 23 residues. Here the CDR3 DNA reads TGTGCTCTTGGGACCCTCCCAGTCCTCCTCAAAAGCAGGGGGATACGCGGCACCGATAAACTCATCTTT. Protein sequence: CALGTLPVLLKSRGIRGTDKLIF.

Within the sample, this clone is large. Other DNA sequences of this sample code for an identical CDR3. The gene calls are TRDV1 and TRDJ1; TRDD3 matches at 7 bases. After removal of 6 bases from V and 2 bases from J, the junction contained 33 bases not matched to a gene. This CDR3 has 23 residues. CDR1 is TSWWSYY and CDR2 is QGS in the germline V gene. DNA of the CDR3: TGTGCTCTTGGAGATGGATCGGTTCCTGTCGGCTACTGGGTAGGATACGCAACCGATAAACTCATCTTT. Encoded protein: CALGDGSVPVGYWVGYATDKLIF.

To note about this clone: With a far larger clone one base away, a read error is the likely cause. It is unclear where the CDR3 begins or ends on the DNA, so no DNA is shown, and the CDR3 is as TCRdb lists it. Within the sample, other DNA sequences also encode this same CDR3. The genes are TRAV29/DV5 and TRDJ1; no check of the table's D call, TRDD3, against the DNA was made. CDR1 and CDR2 from the germline V gene are NSMFDY and ISSIKDK. The CDR3 spans 29 residues, counting both ends. The CDR3 loop reads CSVLLCSKRLGGAFLEISLGSSYTDKLIF.

This clone was found a few times. The mismatch at residue 5 between this DNA's translation and the TCRdb protein of a much larger clone likely reflects a read error; the protein shown is translated from the DNA. This chain connects TRDV3 to TRDJ1; TRDD3 matches 9 bases. The CDR3 extends over 16 amino acids. The V gene end was trimmed by 5 bases and the J gene end by 1 base; junction bases not matched to a gene: 14. From germline, CDR1 is TVYSNPD and CDR2 GDNSRS (reference sequence). This CDR3 reads CARAALGDPSTDKLIF. Here the CDR3 DNA reads TGTGCCCGTGCCGCTCTGGGGGATCCCAGCACCGATAAACTCATCTTT. The full variable domain, completed using reference TRDV3 and TRDJ1, is CDKVTQSSPDQTVASGSEVVLLCTYDTVYSNPDLFWYRIRPDYSFQFVFYGDNSRSEGADFTQGRFSVKHILTQKAFHLVISPVRTEDSATYYCARAALGDPSTDKLIFGKGTRVTVEP.

For this clone: TCRdb lists the protein of a much larger clone for this DNA, which differs at residue 7, so this is likely a read error; the protein given here is translated from the DNA itself. This chain links TRDV1 with TRDJ1, with 9 nucleotides matching TRDD3. Germline values: CDR1 TSWWSYY, CDR2 QGS. The CDR3 loop spans 22 amino acids. Trimming cost V 0 bases and J 8 bases; bases outside gene matches: 28. The CDR3 is CALGELVPLLPIAVWGMEKLIF. In DNA form, the CDR3 reads TGTGCTCTTGGGGAACTAGTCCCCCTACTTCCTATTGCCGTCTGGGGGATGGAAAAACTCATCTTT.

This clone was seen only a few times. A single base is all that separates this from a far larger clone, so a read error is likely. This chain links TRDV1 with TRDJ1, with 10 bases identical to TRDD3. Germline V gene lookup returns CDR1 TSWWSYY and CDR2 QGS. The CDR3 spans 25 residues. CDR3 in DNA: TGTGCTCTTAGGGAACTCACGTTCTTCCTCAGCCTACTGGGGGATCCGGGTCGGGATCCCGATAAACTCATCTTT. It yields the protein CALRELTFFLSLLGDPGRDPDKLIF.

This clone is termed medium-sized (0.01 to 0.1%). A far larger clone lies a single base away; this is likely a read error. The chain couples TRDV3 to TRDJ1, with 10 bases identical to TRDD3. There are 12 residues in the CDR3. In germline, CDR1 is TVYSNPD, CDR2 GDNSRS (reference sequence). This chain's CDR3 is CAPRTGGLKPIF. The CDR3 region has the DNA TGTGCCCCTCGTACTGGGGGATTAAAACCCATCTTT.

The table lists this clone with a few counts. TCRdb's protein, taken from a much larger clone, differs from this DNA's translation at residue 3, likely owing to a read error; the protein displayed comes from the DNA. This CDR3 reads CARDTVGADQRVVGDKLIF. Here the CDR3 DNA reads TGTGCCCGTGACACCGTCGGGGCAGACCAACGGGTTGTTGGCGATAAACTCATCTTT. This chain links TRDV2 with TRDJ1; D is uncertain. The CDR3 extends over 19 amino acids. Germline loops: CDR1 GEAIGNYY, CDR2 EKD.